This is a list of T cell receptor beta chains from one sample in a study of regulatory T cells in long-lasting Graves disease. MiXCR, applied by TCRdb to the multiplex PCR reads, yields one record per CDR3 protein. The data show around 450,000 distinct CDR3 sequences, with 20% to 25% seen just once and over 6% held by the top ten. The sequences come from peripheral blood mononuclear cells (PBMCs), collected when the disease was refractory, from a patient treated with antithyroid drugs. The receptors were gathered from a female donor with Graves disease. The CDR3 runs from the conserved cysteine through the conserved F or W. Fields, in order: clone size, V gene, J gene, D gene, CDR3 DNA, CDR3 protein. The D gene is left open where the match is weak. Expanded clones are given a class, and other clones once, few, many or no size at all.

-	TRBV4-1	TRBJ1-2	-	TGCGCCAGCAGCCAAGTAGGGGTAGGAGGCTACACCTTC	CASSQVGVGGYTF
few	TRBV19	TRBJ1-5	-	TGTGCCAGTAGTATTGTGGCCATTGGCAATCAGCCCCAGCATTTT	CASSIVAIGNQPQHF
few	TRBV7-2	TRBJ1-4	TRBD1	TGTGCCAGCAGCCGACGGGACAGGGAAGGTGAAAAACTGTTTTTT	CASSRRDREGEKLFF
few	TRBV7-9	TRBJ1-2	TRBD1	TGTGCCAGCAGCTCCGCCGGGGGACAGGGTTATGGCTACACCTTC	CASSSAGGQGYGYTF
-	TRBV30	TRBJ2-7	-	TGTGCCTGGAGTGTGTGGGGCAGGGCGTACGAGCAGTACTTC	CAWSVWGRAYEQYF
-	TRBV7-3	TRBJ2-3	-	TGTGCCAGCAGCTTTCGGGGAGCGCGTACAGATACGCAGTATTTT	CASSFRGARTDTQYF
-	TRBV9	TRBJ2-5	-	TGTGCCAGCAGCGTTTCCGGGGTACAAGAGGCCCAGTACTTC	CASSVSGVQEAQYF
few	TRBV2	TRBJ2-7	-	TGTGCCAGCAGAGCGGAGCCGGCCGAGCAGTACTTC	CASRAEPAEQYF
many	TRBV28	TRBJ1-1	TRBD1	TGTGCCAGCAGCTTACAGGGGGCGAACACTGAAGCTTTCTTT	CASSLQGANTEAFF
many	TRBV28	TRBJ1-2	-	TGTGCCAGCAGTTTTTCCCGTTGGGGGTCCTATGGCTACACCTTC	CASSFSRWGSYGYTF
many	TRBV7-2	TRBJ2-7	-	TGTGCCAGCAGCCCGGGGACCTACGAGCAGTACTTC	CASSPGTYEQYF
many	TRBV11-3	TRBJ2-1	-	TGTGCCAGCAGCTTAGCGTTTTACAATGAGCAGTTCTTC	CASSLAFYNEQFF
-	TRBV7-9	TRBJ2-5	-	TGTGCCAGCAGCTTAGCGCCGGGGCCCCAAGAGACCCAGTACTTC	CASSLAPGPQETQYF
many	TRBV18	TRBJ2-5	-	TGTGCCAGCTCACCACGGACTTTACAAGAGACCCAGTACTTC	CASSPRTLQETQYF
many	TRBV29-1	TRBJ2-5	-	TGCAGCGTTGACAAGGGGGAGACCCAGTACTTC	CSVDKGETQYF
few	TRBV5-1	TRBJ1-6	-	TGCGCCAGCAAACCGCCGGGTGGTCAATCCCTCCACTTT	CASKPPGGQSLHF
many	TRBV7-9	TRBJ2-5	TRBD1	TGTGCCAGCAGCTTAGTAGGGCAGGGGGCCGGAGAGACCCAGTACTTC	CASSLVGQGAGETQYF
many	TRBV11-2	TRBJ2-5	-	TGTGCCAGCAGCCCGGGACCGGAAGAGACCCAGTACTTC	CASSPGPEETQYF
-	TRBV5-4	TRBJ2-5	TRBD1	TGTGCCAGCAGCCCGACAGGGTTCGGGGAGACCCAGTACTTC	CASSPTGFGETQYF
-	TRBV9	TRBJ1-6	-	TGTGCCAGCAGCGTAGCCCCGGAGAGCGCCAATTCACCCCTCCACTTT	CASSVAPESANSPLHF
few	TRBV20-1	TRBJ1-4	-	TGCAGTGCTAGAGATCCGCGACTTAATGAAAAACTGTTTTTT	CSARDPRLNEKLFF
few	TRBV19	TRBJ1-2	-	TGTGCCAGTAGTCCGGGGCAAGTTGGCTACACCTTC	CASSPGQVGYTF
few	TRBV5-1	TRBJ2-7	-	TGCGCCAGCAGCTTGGTCGCAGCCCCGGGTAGCTACGAGCAGTACTTC	CASSLVAAPGSYEQYF
-	TRBV7-6	TRBJ2-5	-	TGTGCCAGCGGCCTGGCGGTAGAACAAGAGACCCAGTACTTC	CASGLAVEQETQYF
-	TRBV18	TRBJ1-6	-	TGTGCCAGCTCACCACTGGATGATTCACCCCTCCACTTT	CASSPLDDSPLHF
many	TRBV6-5	TRBJ1-5	-	TGTGCCAGCAGTTACTCGACGGGAGGTCAGGTCTATCAGCCCCAGCATTTT	CASSYSTGGQVYQPQHF
few	TRBV12-3/TRBV12-4	TRBJ1-6	-	TGTGCCAGCAGCCGAGGGGGTTTAAATTCACCCCTCCACTTT	CASSRGGLNSPLHF
-	TRBV29-1	TRBJ2-4	TRBD1	TGCAGCGTTGAATTAAAGGGACAGTCTCGAATCATGACCTACTTC	CSVELKGQSRIMTYF
-	TRBV29-1	TRBJ2-5	-	TGCAGCGTCGTCAGTGCCCAAGAGACCCAGTACTTC	CSVVSAQETQYF
-	TRBV25-1	TRBJ2-5	TRBD2	TGTGCCAGCAGTAGCGGGGGGTTCTTTGAGACCCAGTACTTC	CASSSGGFFETQYF
-	TRBV9	TRBJ2-2	TRBD2	TGTGCCAGCGAAGCGGGCGGGGGGGCCGCGAACACCGGGGAGCTGTTTTTT	CASEAGGGAANTGELFF
many	TRBV27	TRBJ1-2	-	TGTGCCAGCAGTTTATCGGGGCAGGGGCGCGACTACACCTTC	CASSLSGQGRDYTF
many	TRBV11-2	TRBJ1-1	-	TGTGCCAGCAGCTTAGGACGATTCACTGAAGCTTTCTTT	CASSLGRFTEAFF
many	TRBV12-3/TRBV12-4	TRBJ1-2	-	TGTGCCAGCAGAGTTGGGCAGACTAACTATGGCTACACCTTC	CASRVGQTNYGYTF
-	TRBV6-2/TRBV6-3	TRBJ2-1	-	TGTGCCAGCAGTGAACCCCACAATGAGCAGTTCTTC	CASSEPHNEQFF
few	TRBV29-1	TRBJ1-1	-	TGCAGCGTTGAGGACAGACCGCTTAACGCTGAAGCTTTCTTT	CSVEDRPLNAEAFF
-	TRBV10-3	TRBJ2-2	TRBD2	TGTGCCATCCAGGGAGGGGCTGACACCGGGGAGCTGTTTTTT	CAIQGGADTGELFF
-	TRBV30	TRBJ1-6	-	TGTGCCTGGAGCTTCGGGACCTATAATTCACCCCTCCACTTT	CAWSFGTYNSPLHF
-	TRBV28	TRBJ2-1	TRBD1	TGTGCCAGCAGTCAAAGGGGGCGGCTAGCAGATGAGCAGTTCTTC	CASSQRGRLADEQFF
many	TRBV11-2	TRBJ2-4	-	TGTGCCAGCAGCTTAGGAAAGGGGGCCAAAAACATTCAGTACTTC	CASSLGKGAKNIQYF
-	TRBV6-5	TRBJ1-2	-	TGTGCCAGCAGTTACCCCGAAATCTGGGGGAGCCTCCATGGCTACACCTTC	CASSYPEIWGSLHGYTF
many	TRBV28	TRBJ2-7	-	TGTGCCAGCAGTCCTCTGGGTTACGAGCAGTACTTC	CASSPLGYEQYF
many	TRBV6-5	TRBJ1-2	-	TGTGCCAGCAGTTTGGGGAGGTACTATGGCTACACCTTC	CASSLGRYYGYTF
-	TRBV7-9	TRBJ1-2	TRBD1	TGTGCCAGTTCGGGACAGGCAGTAGAAGGCTACACCTTC	CASSGQAVEGYTF
-	TRBV20-1	TRBJ2-5	-	TGCAGTGTCCGTCAGGGGCGAGAGACCCAGTACTTC	CSVRQGRETQYF